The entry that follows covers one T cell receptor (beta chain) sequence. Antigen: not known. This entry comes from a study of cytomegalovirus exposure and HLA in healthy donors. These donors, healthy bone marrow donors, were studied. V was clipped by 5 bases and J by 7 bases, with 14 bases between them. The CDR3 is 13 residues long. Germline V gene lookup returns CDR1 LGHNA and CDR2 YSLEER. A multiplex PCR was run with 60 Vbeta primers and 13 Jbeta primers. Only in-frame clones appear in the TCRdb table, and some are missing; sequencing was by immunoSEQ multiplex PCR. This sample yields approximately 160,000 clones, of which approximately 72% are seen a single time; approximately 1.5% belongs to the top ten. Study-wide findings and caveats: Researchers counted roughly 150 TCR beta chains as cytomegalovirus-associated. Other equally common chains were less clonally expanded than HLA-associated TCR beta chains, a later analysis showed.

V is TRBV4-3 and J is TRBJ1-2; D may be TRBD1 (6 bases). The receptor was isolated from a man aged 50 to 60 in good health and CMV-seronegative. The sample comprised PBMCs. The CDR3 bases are TGCGCCAGCAGCACACAGGGATCTGGTGGCTACACCTTC. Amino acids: CASSTQGSGGYTF.